The 22 T cell receptor beta chains given below trace back to one sample, sequenced in a study of cytomegalovirus exposure and HLA in healthy donors listed by TCRdb under 2017. Library preparation used the immunoSEQ multiplex PCR assay. TCRdb carries this immuneACCESS record with in-frame sequences only. Its versions omit some clonotypes, under half of them owing to an unresolved V gene in the studies checked, with the rest unexplained. A total of tens of thousands of clones appear in this sample, roughly 93% of them only once. The ten top clones hold approximately 0.67% of the sample. Sequenced input: PBMCs. The receptors stem from a man between 18 and 29 years old in good health and CMV-seronegative.

The V and J genes are TRBV11-3 and TRBJ2-7; D perhaps matches TRBD1 (6 bases). The V gene lost 3 bases and the J gene lost 4 bases, with 16 bases spanning the gap. CDR1 is SGHNT and CDR2 is YENEEA in the germline V gene. The CDR3 is 15 residues long. CDR3 nucleotide sequence: TGTGCCAGCAGCTTCCCCGGGACACTGAGTTACGAGCAGTACTTC. This sequence encodes CASSFPGTLSYEQYF.

This chain links TRBV18 with TRBJ2-5; TRBD1 matches at 7 bases. Germline CDR1 is KGHSH and CDR2 is LQKENI. This CDR3 contains 15 residues. Losses at the gene ends were 6 bases for V and 5 bases for J; bases not matched to a gene: 12. The chain's CDR3 is CASSQQGPPGETQYF. CDR3 DNA sequence: TGTGCCAGCTCGCAACAGGGGCCGCCGGGTGAGACCCAGTACTTC.

V gene TRBV19 combines with J gene TRBJ1-1; D possibly corresponds to TRBD1 (6 bases). From germline, CDR1 is LNHDA and CDR2 SQIVND (reference sequence). This CDR3 contains 14 residues. The V end was cut by 6 bases, the J end by 11 bases, with 22 bases between. In nucleotides, the CDR3 is TGTGCCAGTAGCGAGCTTCGACAGGAGATATTTGCTTTCTTT. It is translated as CASSELRQEIFAFF. The full variable domain, rest sourced from reference TRBV19 and TRBJ1-1, is DGGITQSPKYLFRKEGQNVTLSCEQNLNHDAMYWYRQDPGQGLRLIYYSQIVNDFQKGDIAEGYSVSREKKESFPLTVTSAQKNPTAFYLCASSELRQEIFAFFGQGTRLTVV.

The V call is TRBV30, the J call TRBJ1-1, with a weak D call TRBD1 (6 bases). The germline CDR1 and CDR2 sequences are GTSNPN and SVGIG (reference sequence). This CDR3 is 13 amino acids long. V lost 2 bases to trimming and J lost 1 base, with 8 bases between them. The CDR3 region has the DNA TGTGCCTGGAGTACAGGGAGGAACACTGAAGCTTTCTTT. The encoded protein is CAWSTGRNTEAFF. The variable domain in full, with the rest retrieved from reference TRBV30 and TRBJ1-1, is SQTIHQWPATLVQPVGSPLSLECTVEGTSNPNLYWYRQAAGRGLQLLFYSVGIGQISSEVPQNLSASRPQDRQFILSSKKLLLSDSGFYLCAWSTGRNTEAFFGQGTRLTVV.

The V and J genes are TRBV5-6 and TRBJ1-3; unclear D gene. V lost 0 bases and J 3 bases, leaving 7 bases between the germline ends. Germline CDR1 SGHDT, CDR2 YYEEEE. This CDR3 has 14 residues. This chain's CDR3 is CASSLGGSGNTIYF. The CDR3 DNA reads as TGTGCCAGCAGCTTGGGAGGGAGTGGAAACACCATATATTTT.

About this clone: Mismatch with germline at one junction end may stem from a read error. Written as DNA, the CDR3 is TGTGCTAGCAGCTCGAGCACCGGGGAGCTGTTTTTT. It translates to CASSSSTGELFF. The chain carries TRBV7-7 and TRBJ2-2, with D hard to call. The CDR3 is 12 amino acids. Per germline, CDR1 SSHAT and CDR2 FNYEAQ (reference sequence).

Remarks on this clone: Germline is not matched at one junction end, which may reflect a read error. The J gene is TRBJ1-1, the V gene TRBV5-1; 7 nucleotides align to TRBD1. This CDR3 has 16 amino acids. The germline gives CDR1 SGHRS, CDR2 YFSETQ. This chain's CDR3 is CASSSVYRGKNAEAFF. CDR3 nucleotide sequence: TGCGCCAGCAGCTCGGTATACAGGGGCAAGAACGCTGAAGCTTTCTTT.

The J gene is TRBJ2-5, the V gene TRBV5-4, with D maybe TRBD1 (6 bases). Looked up from germline, CDR1 is SGHNT and CDR2 is YYREEE (reference sequence). Trimming removed 4 bases from V and 5 bases from J, with 12 bases in between. This CDR3 contains 13 residues. CDR3 DNA: TGTGCCAGCAGCGGACAGATCGAGGAGACCCAGTACTTC. Protein sequence: CASSGQIEETQYF.

V usage is TRBV20-1 and J usage is TRBJ1-1, with 7 bases lining up with TRBD1. CDR3 length equals 11 residues. The trim removed 1 base at V and 7 bases at J, leaving 0 bases unmatched. The V gene's germline CDR1 is DFQATT and CDR2 SNEGSKA (reference sequence). The CDR3 sequence is CSARGTGEAFF. For the CDR3, the DNA is TGCAGTGCTAGAGGGACAGGTGAAGCTTTCTTT.

J is TRBJ2-3 and V is TRBV19, with a weak D call TRBD1 (6 bases). Trimming took 10 bases from V and 2 from J, leaving 13 bases between them. This CDR3 contains 13 residues. In germline, CDR1 is LNHDA, CDR2 SQIVND (reference sequence). The CDR3 protein is CATRGRITDTQYF. CDR3 DNA sequence: TGTGCCACCAGGGGCAGAATCACAGATACGCAGTATTTT.

V usage is TRBV4-1 and J usage is TRBJ1-6; 8 bases map to TRBD1. Germline trimming cut 0 bases from V and 9 bases from J; bases unmatched to any gene: 7. CDR3 length: 16 amino acids. The V gene's germline CDR1 is MGHRA and CDR2 YSYEKL. CDR3 coding DNA: TGCGCCAGCAGCCAAGATCCTGCAGGGGGCACTTCACCCCTCCACTTT. This sequence encodes CASSQDPAGGTSPLHF.

This clone is a singleton in its sample. V usage is TRBV30 and J usage is TRBJ1-6; the D is unclear. In germline, CDR1 is GTSNPN, CDR2 SVGIG (reference sequence). This CDR3 region has 15 residues. V lost 5 bases, J lost 0 bases, and 11 bases lay in between. Here the CDR3 DNA reads TGTGCCTGGGCTGGTCCCAGCTCCTATAATTCACCCCTCCACTTT. Protein product: CAWAGPSSYNSPLHF.

The chain recombines TRBV6-6 with TRBJ2-7; 7 bases match TRBD2. V shed 6 bases and J 0 bases; nucleotides not matched to a gene: 5. The CDR3 is 14 residues long. CDR1 is MNHNY, CDR2 SVGAGI, per germline (reference sequence). CDR3 in DNA: TGTGCCAGCAGAGAGGGCGGGGGCTCCTACGAGCAGTACTTC. Its translation is CASREGGGSYEQYF.

The chain links TRBV28 to TRBJ2-7, with D tentatively TRBD1 (5 bases). Germline V gives CDR1 MDHEN, CDR2 SYDVKM. V was cut by 2 bases and J by 4 bases, with 18 bases left in between. The CDR3 is 16 residues long. The CDR3 reads CASSLRSAGKDYEQYF. CDR3 sequence (DNA): TGTGCCAGCAGTTTAAGGTCGGCAGGGAAGGATTACGAGCAGTACTTC.

The rearrangement links TRBV2 to TRBJ1-5; 8 nucleotides line up with TRBD1. V shed 6 bases, J shed 7 bases, and the junction held 8 bases outside the gene matches. From germline, CDR1 is SNHLY and CDR2 FYNNEI. The CDR3 spans 14 residues. The CDR3 DNA sequence: TGTGCCAGCAGAATGGACAGGGTGGACCAGCCCCAGCATTTT. This gives the protein CASRMDRVDQPQHF.

This sequence joins TRBV2 and TRBJ2-3; 7 bases are shared with TRBD2. The CDR3 loop spans 15 amino acids. The V gene end was trimmed by 5 bases and the J gene end by 4 bases; junction bases not matched to a gene: 9. Per germline, CDR1 SNHLY and CDR2 FYNNEI. The CDR3 is CASSQRLAAPDTQYF. CDR3 DNA sequence: TGTGCCAGCAGTCAAAGACTAGCCGCACCAGATACGCAGTATTTT.

The genes are TRBV5-1 and TRBJ2-7, with D perhaps TRBD2 (5 bases). The V gene lost 4 bases and the J gene lost 0 bases, with 17 bases spanning the gap. This CDR3 spans 16 amino acids. In germline, CDR1 is SGHRS, CDR2 YFSETQ. The CDR3 coding sequence is TGCGCCAGCAGCCCCCCGAATCGGGGAAGCTCCTACGAGCAGTACTTC. As protein: CASSPPNRGSSYEQYF.

V is TRBV27 and J is TRBJ2-7, with 9 bases that match TRBD2. The CDR3 covers 14 residues. Germline CDR1 is MNHEY and CDR2 is SMNVEV (reference sequence). With V trimmed by 3 bases and J by 7 bases, 7 bases remained unmatched. Here the CDR3 reads CASSFIAGAEEQYF. CDR3 in DNA: TGTGCCAGCAGTTTCATAGCGGGAGCCGAAGAGCAGTACTTC.

The chain is built from TRBV15 and TRBJ1-2; D perhaps matches TRBD1 (6 bases). With 0 bases removed from V and 6 bases from J, the gap between germline ends came to 11 bases. CDR1 is LNHNV, CDR2 YYDKDF, per germline (reference sequence). CDR3 length equals 14 residues. CDR3 DNA sequence: TGTGCCACCAGCAGAGATCAAGGACAGCATGGCTACACCTTC. Its translation is CATSRDQGQHGYTF. Filled out from reference TRBV15 and TRBJ1-2, the complete variable domain reads DAMVIQNPRYQVTQFGKPVTLSCSQTLNHNVMYWYQQKSSQAPKLLFHYYDKDFNNEADTPDNFQSRRPNTSFCFLDIRSPGLGDTAMYLCATSRDQGQHGYTFGSGTRLTVV.

The rearrangement joins TRBV10-1 to TRBJ1-3; 8 bases are shared with TRBD1. The germline gives CDR1 WNHNN, CDR2 SYGVQD (reference sequence). CDR3 length equals 19 residues. The J segment lost 0 bases and the V segment lost 1 base, leaving 11 bases of the junction unmatched. The CDR3: CASSEFVAADRGSGNTIYF. The CDR3 region has the DNA TGCGCCAGCAGTGAGTTTGTTGCCGCCGACAGGGGCTCTGGAAACACCATATATTTT.

This chain uses TRBV6-1 with TRBJ1-1; D unresolved. CDR1 MNHNS and CDR2 SASEGT come from the germline V gene. The CDR3 has 15 amino acids. V was cut by 2 bases and J by 1 base, with 11 bases left in between. In DNA form, the CDR3 reads TGTGCCAGCAGTGAATTCCTGAGGGCGAACACTGAAGCTTTCTTT. Translating it yields CASSEFLRANTEAFF.

The chain employs TRBV5-1 and TRBJ2-7, with 8 positions matching TRBD2. The CDR3 covers 13 residues. Germline V CDR1 and CDR2: SGHRS, YFSETQ. With V trimmed by 5 bases and J by 8 bases, 9 bases remained unmatched. The CDR3 loop reads CASRTTGGQKQYF. The DNA for the CDR3 is TGCGCCAGCAGGACTACGGGAGGGCAAAAGCAGTACTTC.